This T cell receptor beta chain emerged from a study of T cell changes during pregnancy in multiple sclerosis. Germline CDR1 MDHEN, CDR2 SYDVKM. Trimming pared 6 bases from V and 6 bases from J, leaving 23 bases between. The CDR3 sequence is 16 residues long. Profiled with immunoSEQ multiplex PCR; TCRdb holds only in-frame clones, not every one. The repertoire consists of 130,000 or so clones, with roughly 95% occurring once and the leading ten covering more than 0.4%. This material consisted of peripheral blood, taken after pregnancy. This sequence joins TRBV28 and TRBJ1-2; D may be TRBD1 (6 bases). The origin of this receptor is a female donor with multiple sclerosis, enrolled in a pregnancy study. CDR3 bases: TGTGCCAGCAGACATCGACGGGACACCAAATGGGATGGCTACACCTTC. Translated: CASRHRRDTKWDGYTF.